This TCR beta chain was sequenced during a study of long-term antiretroviral therapy in people with HIV. Samples held roughly 1-11 million cryopreserved PBMC, and DNA extraction followed. Survey-level immunoSEQ v3.0 assays were run. Repertoires were generated with immunoSEQ multiplex PCR, while TCRdb's copy carries only in-frame clones and drops some. In the table there are some 20,000 clones, 75% to 95% of which are singletons. Material: unsorted PBMCs, obtained 4.4 years before starting antiretroviral therapy. This clonotype originated in a woman in her thirties with HIV.

In DNA, the CDR3 is TGTGCCAGCAGTTACTTGGGGACAGGGAACACTGAAGCTTTCTTT. It codes for CASSYLGTGNTEAFF. This rearrangement joins TRBV6-6 to TRBJ1-1; TRBD1 matches at 8 bases. CDR3 size: 15 residues. The germline V gene has CDR1 MNHNY and CDR2 SVGAGI (reference sequence). V trimming: 1 base; J trimming: 1 base; junction bases outside the gene matches: 2.